These 14 T cell receptor beta chains share one sample of origin, sequenced in a study of CD8 T cells in ankylosing spondylitis (dated 2017 in TCRdb). Library preparation employed 5' RACE. The sequencer was an Illumina HiSeq 2500. TCRdb redid the processing of the public reads, applying fastp at Q25 and MiXCR, and retained in-frame beta chains. Rows are unified per CDR3 protein, each entry keeping the most common DNA and genes. The sample table records roughly 7,300 distinct CDR3 sequences; roughly 8% of these occur just once. The ten top clones hold approximately 22% of the sample. Source material: blood, either unsorted or a sorted T cell fraction (not recorded which). The receptors shown here come from a male donor with ankylosing spondylitis or in good health (not recorded which).

This clonotype has a count of ten or more. This rearrangement joins TRBV5-1 to TRBJ2-7, with TRBD1 matching over 11 bases. CDR1 SGHRS and CDR2 YFSETQ come from the germline V gene. The CDR3 has 15 residues. The V and J ends lost 4 bases and 3 bases, in that order; junction bases with no gene match: 6. The CDR3 spells CASSLGTGGIYEQYV. CDR3 DNA: TGCGCCAGCAGCCTCGGGACAGGGGGTATCTACGAGCAGTACGTC.

The V gene is TRBV9, the J gene TRBJ2-3, with D hard to call. Per the germline V gene, CDR1 is SGDLS and CDR2 is YYNGEE. CDR3 length: 11 amino acids. V lost 4 bases to trimming and J lost 7 bases, with 7 bases between them. Here the CDR3 reads CASSHGNTQYF. Written as DNA, the CDR3 is TGTGCCAGCAGCCATGGGAATACGCAGTATTTT.

Within the sample, this clonotype is medium-sized. This rearrangement joins TRBV9 to TRBJ2-2; 10 nucleotides align to TRBD2. Germline V gene lookup returns CDR1 SGDLS and CDR2 YYNGEE. Losses at the gene ends were 1 base for V and 7 bases for J; bases not matched to a gene: 7. CDR3 length equals 16 residues. CDR3 bases: TGTGCCAGCAGCGTAATTGCTAGCGGGAGTAGCGGGGAGCTGTTTTTT. Its translation is CASSVIASGSSGELFF.

In its sample, this clonotype ranks as medium-sized. The rearrangement uses TRBV9 and TRBJ2-2; weak D call: TRBD2 (6 bases). The CDR3 length is 14 residues. Between the trimmed V and J ends, which lost 4 bases and 7 bases, there was a span of 14 bases. Per germline, CDR1 SGDLS and CDR2 YYNGEE. The CDR3 spells CASSPHRAGGELFF. As DNA, the CDR3 is TGTGCCAGCAGCCCCCACCGAGCGGGCGGGGAGCTGTTTTTT.

The V gene is TRBV9, the J gene TRBJ2-1; 7 nucleotides align to TRBD2. V trimming: 0 bases; J trimming: 0 bases; junction bases outside the gene matches: 6. CDR1 is SGDLS and CDR2 is YYNGEE in the germline V gene. The CDR3 has 17 amino acids. CDR3 loop: CASSVGEGSRSYNEQFF. The CDR3 nucleotides read TGTGCCAGCAGCGTAGGGGAGGGGTCGCGCTCCTACAATGAGCAGTTCTTC. Looking up the rest from reference TRBV9 and TRBJ2-1 gives the full variable domain: DSGVTQTPKHLITATGQRVTLRCSPRSGDLSVYWYQQSLDQGLQFLIQYYNGEERAKGNILERFSAQQFPDLHSELNLSSLELGDSALYFCASSVGEGSRSYNEQFFGPGTRLTVL.

This chain joins TRBV9 and TRBJ2-1; D possibly corresponds to TRBD1 (6 bases). The CDR3 is made up of 15 amino acids. Germline-derived CDR1 and CDR2 are SGDLS and YYNGEE. The V gene lost 4 bases and the J gene lost 8 bases, with 19 bases spanning the gap. DNA for the CDR3: TGTGCCAGCAGCTCAGGGGACATCCTAAGGGATGAGCAGTTCTTC. Translated: CASSSGDILRDEQFF.

This clonotype was seen only once. This rearrangement joins TRBV7-6 to TRBJ2-3; 12 nucleotides agree with TRBD2. The germline V gene has CDR1 SGHVS and CDR2 FNYEAQ. V shed 5 bases, J shed 0 bases, and the junction held 6 bases outside the gene matches. The CDR3 spans 17 residues. CDR3 bases: TGTGCCAGCAGCCCGCGGACTAGCGGGGCGAGCACAGATACGCAGTATTTT. It codes for CASSPRTSGASTDTQYF.

This clonotype was seen a few times. The gene calls are TRBV9 and TRBJ2-5; unclear D gene. CDR1 and CDR2 from the germline V gene are SGDLS and YYNGEE. The CDR3 totals 12 residues. Trimming stripped 0 bases from V and 3 bases from J, with 3 bases between. The CDR3 DNA reads as TGTGCCAGCAGCGTAGGTGAAGAGACCCAGTACTTC. It codes for CASSVGEETQYF.

This clonotype was seen more than once but under ten times. V is TRBV9 and J is TRBJ2-1, with 9 bases identical to TRBD2. Looked up from germline, CDR1 is SGDLS and CDR2 is YYNGEE. V was clipped by 2 bases and J by 5 bases; unmatched bases: 5. This CDR3 region has 15 residues. Written as DNA, the CDR3 is TGTGCCAGCAGCGTGATTAGCGGGGGTCACAATGAGCAGTTCTTC. Its protein is CASSVISGGHNEQFF.

In its sample, this clonotype was seen many times. This chain links TRBV9 with TRBJ2-1; no definite D call. Trimming cost V 2 bases and J 0 bases, with 18 bases left between them. Germline V lookup: CDR1 SGDLS, CDR2 YYNGEE. There are 18 residues in the CDR3. The CDR3 sequence: CASSVRKTGGISYNEQFF. In nucleotides, the CDR3 is TGTGCCAGCAGCGTTAGAAAAACGGGCGGAATCTCCTACAATGAGCAGTTCTTC.

The CDR3 here is CASSVGQALDYGYTF. The CDR3 DNA follows: TGTGCCAGCAGCGTAGGACAGGCCCTTGATTATGGCTACACCTTC. The V and J genes are TRBV9 and TRBJ1-2, with a weak D call TRBD1 (6 bases). V was clipped by 0 bases and J by 5 bases, with 14 bases between them. The germline V gene has CDR1 SGDLS and CDR2 YYNGEE. The CDR3 totals 15 residues. Full variable domain (remainder filled in from reference TRBV9 and TRBJ1-2): DSGVTQTPKHLITATGQRVTLRCSPRSGDLSVYWYQQSLDQGLQFLIQYYNGEERAKGNILERFSAQQFPDLHSELNLSSLELGDSALYFCASSVGQALDYGYTFGSGTRLTVV.

By frequency in the sample, this clonotype is medium-sized. V is TRBV9 and J is TRBJ1-4; possibly TRBD1 for D (6 bases). This CDR3 has 18 amino acids. Trimming left V 4 bases short and J 3 bases short, with 22 bases between. The germline gives CDR1 SGDLS, CDR2 YYNGEE. CDR3 sequence: CASSPFSGAARPNEKLFF. CDR3 DNA sequence: TGTGCCAGCAGCCCGTTCTCAGGGGCAGCCCGGCCTAATGAAAAACTGTTTTTT.

This clonotype was observed many times. The V and J genes are TRBV9 and TRBJ2-1; TRBD2 agrees at 8 bases. The CDR3 totals 17 residues. With V trimmed by 3 bases and J by 4 bases, 12 bases remained unmatched. Germline V gene sequence: CDR1 SGDLS, CDR2 YYNGEE. The CDR3 here is CASSAPLSGGLYNEQFF. CDR3 sequence (DNA): TGTGCCAGCAGCGCACCCCTCTCGGGAGGGTTATACAATGAGCAGTTCTTC.

Only one count was recorded for this clonotype. Just one base apart from a much larger clone, this may be a read error. This chain uses TRBV9 with TRBJ2-2; D is perhaps TRBD1 (6 bases). The CDR3 runs 15 residues. V was clipped by 0 bases and J by 6 bases, with 12 bases between them. Germline V lookup: CDR1 SGDLS, CDR2 YYNGEE. The CDR3 region is CASSVGGTRSGELFF. The CDR3 nucleotides are TGTGCCAGCAGCGTAGGTGGGACACGGTCCGGGGAGCTGTTTTTT.